In its sample, the clone carrying this TCR beta chain was seen once. As yet, its antigen is unknown. The source of the sample is a study of shared clonotypes between healthy human individuals. From CD4+ cells came CD45RA+ naive and CD45RA-negative memory subsets. Profiled with immunoSEQ multiplex PCR; TCRdb holds only in-frame clones, not every one. The sample lists some 2,400,000 clones; more than 90% were seen once. General study findings and limits: The represented genetic and exposure-history diversity was limited by the small number of donors.

Germline V lookup: CDR1 SEHNR, CDR2 FQNEAQ (reference sequence). The CDR3 loop spans 17 amino acids. Trimming removed 1 base from V and 4 bases from J; junction bases left unmatched: 10. The sequencing input was naive CD4+ T cells sorted from blood. Subset denoted: CD45RA+ positively selected. This clonotype was sampled from a young man in good health. The chain couples TRBV7-9 to TRBJ1-5; 7 positions match TRBD1. The CDR3 DNA reads as TGTGCCAGCAGCTTAGGTCTCCGGGACAGAGAGAATCAGCCCCAGCATTTT. Amino acid sequence: CASSLGLRDRENQPQHF.